One sample yielded the 30 T cell receptor beta chains listed below, sequenced in a study of T cells after yellow fever vaccination. In TCRdb, the 5' RACE reads were re-called with MiXCR into one record per CDR3 protein. This repertoire shows a few hundred thousand distinct CDR3 sequences, around 20% found once; its top ten account for roughly a sixth. The sequences come from PBMCs, collected before the yellow fever booster vaccination. These TCRs come from a man in his late teens or twenties who received the YFV17D yellow fever vaccine.

Many counts were recorded for this clonotype. The chain has TRBV7-9 and TRBJ1-6; D gene uncertain. The germline V and J ends were trimmed by 1 base and 7 bases, with 14 bases remaining between them. The CDR3 runs to 16 residues. From germline, CDR1 is SEHNR and CDR2 FQNEAQ (reference sequence). The CDR3 spells CASSLVRAGMNSPLHF. The CDR3 DNA reads as TGTGCCAGCAGCTTAGTAAGGGCTGGGATGAATTCACCCCTCCACTTT.

This clonotype came up once. The V and J genes are TRBV7-2 and TRBJ1-1, with TRBD1 identical over 7 bases. There are 15 residues in the CDR3. Per germline, CDR1 SGHTA and CDR2 FQGNSA. V lost 5 bases and J lost 4; bases outside the gene matches: 10. Here the CDR3 DNA reads TGTGCCAGCAGCCCAACCGGGACAGTGAGCACTGAAGCTTTCTTT. Its protein product is CASSPTGTVSTEAFF.

This chain uses TRBV5-1 with TRBJ2-6; D is ambiguous. CDR1 is SGHRS, CDR2 YFSETQ, per germline. The CDR3 has 15 residues. Trimming removed 5 bases at V and 2 bases at J, with 11 bases between. The CDR3: CASRNQAPGANVLTF. CDR3 coding DNA: TGCGCCAGCAGGAATCAGGCCCCTGGGGCCAACGTCCTGACTTTC.

The chain joins TRBV18 to TRBJ2-1; 7 bases align to TRBD1. The J segment lost 7 bases and the V segment lost 0 bases, leaving 3 bases of the junction unmatched. This CDR3 is built from 14 residues. The germline gives CDR1 KGHSH, CDR2 LQKENI. The CDR3 DNA follows: TGTGCCAGCTCACCACCGCCAGGGGGAAATGAGCAGTTCTTC. Protein product: CASSPPPGGNEQFF.

This clonotype was seen ten or more times. This rearrangement joins TRBV10-3 to TRBJ2-3, with 7 nucleotides matching TRBD2. Germline CDR1 reads ENHRY; CDR2 reads SYGVKD. CDR3 size: 15 residues. V gave up 7 bases and J gave up 1 base; unmatched junction bases: 8. In nucleotides, the CDR3 is TGTGCCATCACTCCCGGGGGGTCCGGCACAGATACGCAGTATTTT. Encoded protein: CAITPGGSGTDTQYF.

The rearrangement joins TRBV5-1 to TRBJ2-7, with D possibly TRBD2 on 7 matching bases. There are 14 residues in the CDR3. In germline, CDR1 is SGHRS, CDR2 YFSETQ. Trimming removed 2 bases at V and 3 bases at J, with 12 bases between. The CDR3 loop reads CASSFGGQNYEQYV. CDR3 in DNA: TGCGCCAGCAGCTTCGGGGGGCAGAACTACGAGCAGTACGTC.

This clonotype showed up many times. The V call is TRBV6-5, the J call TRBJ2-6; the D is unclear. The CDR3 runs to 13 residues. V lost 6 bases and J lost 2, with 5 bases in between. The V gene's germline CDR1 is MNHEY and CDR2 SVGAGI. Here the CDR3 DNA reads TGTGCCAGCAGGGCCACTGGGGCCAACGTCCTGACTTTC. The encoded protein is CASRATGANVLTF.

In DNA form, the CDR3 reads TGCAGTGCTAGAGGGATCGGCACAGATACGCAGTATTTT. Residues: CSARGIGTDTQYF. The chain recombines TRBV20-1 with TRBJ2-3, with D unclear. Germline CDR1 reads DFQATT; CDR2 reads SNEGSKA (reference sequence). This CDR3 contains 13 residues. V was clipped by 1 base and J by 1 base, with 6 bases between them.

This CDR3 reads CASSQGQGLSWPQHF. In DNA, the CDR3 is TGTGCCAGCAGCCAAGGGCAGGGGCTCTCCTGGCCCCAGCATTTT. The chain uses TRBV3-1 and TRBJ1-5, with D possibly being TRBD1 (6 bases). The germline V gene encodes CDR1 LGHDT and CDR2 YNNKEL (reference sequence). With 1 base removed from V and 9 bases from J, the gap between germline ends came to 16 bases. The CDR3 covers 15 residues.

The genes are TRBV4-3 and TRBJ1-5, with D perhaps TRBD1 (5 bases). The germline CDR1 and CDR2 sequences are LGHNA and YSLEER. Trimming took 0 bases from V and 4 from J, leaving 10 bases between them. The CDR3 contains 15 residues. The CDR3 region is CASSQEVSGNQPQHF. The CDR3 nucleotides are TGCGCCAGCAGCCAAGAAGTGTCAGGGAATCAGCCCCAGCATTTT.

The chain recombines TRBV29-1 with TRBJ2-3; perhaps D is TRBD1 or TRBD2 (6 bases each). Trimming removed 4 bases from V and 0 bases from J, with 11 bases in between. Looked up from germline, CDR1 is SQVTM and CDR2 is ANQGSEA. The CDR3 has 14 amino acids. CDR3 sequence reads: CSVAGAPSTDTQYF. DNA of the CDR3: TGCAGCGTTGCGGGGGCTCCTAGCACAGATACGCAGTATTTT.

The chain uses TRBV12-3 or TRBV12-4 and TRBJ2-1; TRBD2 aligns across 13 bases. CDR3 length: 17 residues. With V trimmed by 5 bases and J by 1 base, 5 bases remained unmatched. In DNA, the CDR3 is TGTGCCAGCAGTCCCCGGACTAGCGGGGGATCCTACAATGAGCAGTTCTTC. Protein product: CASSPRTSGGSYNEQFF.

The chain has TRBV7-9 and TRBJ2-6; no firm D call. This CDR3 has 14 residues. Germline CDR1 SEHNR, CDR2 FQNEAQ (reference sequence). The V end lost 5 bases, the J end lost 2 bases, and 7 bases lay between the germline ends. The CDR3 region is CASSLMAGANVLTF. The CDR3 bases are TGTGCCAGCAGCCTAATGGCTGGGGCCAACGTCCTGACTTTC. The whole variable domain, filled in from reference TRBV7-9 and TRBJ2-6, reads DTGVSQNPRHKITKRGQNVTFRCDPISEHNRLYWYRQTLGQGPEFLTYFQNEAQLEKSRLLSDRFSAERPKGSFSTLEIQRTEQGDSAMYLCASSLMAGANVLTFGAGSRLTVL.

This clonotype was counted a few times. The chain links TRBV4-1 to TRBJ1-1; TRBD1 is a possible D gene (5 bases). In germline, CDR1 is MGHRA, CDR2 YSYEKL. The CDR3 spans 14 residues. Between the trimmed V and J ends, which lost 0 bases and 6 bases, there was a span of 11 bases. CDR3 sequence: CASSQERGGAEAFF. The CDR3 DNA reads as TGCGCCAGCAGCCAAGAAAGGGGAGGGGCTGAAGCTTTCTTT.

This chain connects TRBV5-1 to TRBJ2-3, with D unclear. The CDR3 consists of 16 residues. In germline, CDR1 is SGHRS, CDR2 YFSETQ. Trimming took off 0 bases at V and 2 bases at J, with 13 bases between the two ends. The CDR3 DNA follows: TGCGCCAGCAGCTTGGCCGCTGGATCTAACACAGATACGCAGTATTTT. This sequence encodes CASSLAAGSNTDTQYF.

This clonotype was recorded a few times. The V gene is TRBV7-9, the J gene TRBJ2-2; D remains ambiguous. Trimming took 5 bases from V and 6 from J, leaving 13 bases between them. This CDR3 is 14 amino acids long. The germline gives CDR1 SEHNR, CDR2 FQNEAQ (reference sequence). CDR3 region: CASSRGLVSGELFF. The DNA of the CDR3 is TGTGCCAGCAGCCGCGGCTTAGTGTCCGGGGAGCTGTTTTTT.

The chain is built from TRBV7-3 and TRBJ2-2, with 7 bases lining up with TRBD1. The germline CDR1 and CDR2 sequences are SGHTA and FQGTGA. The length of the CDR3 is 14 residues. V dropped 4 bases and J dropped 5; count of bases not matched to a gene: 4. CDR3 coding DNA: TGTGCCAGCAGCTCAACGGGACAGACCGGGGAGCTGTTTTTT. As protein: CASSSTGQTGELFF.

The V gene is TRBV4-3, the J gene TRBJ2-5; 7 bases fit TRBD1. Looked up from germline, CDR1 is LGHNA and CDR2 is YSLEER. CDR3 size: 15 residues. Trimming cost V 0 bases and J 5 bases; bases outside gene matches: 6. CDR3 sequence: CASSQDSDRAETQYF. CDR3 sequence (DNA): TGCGCCAGCAGCCAAGATTCCGACAGGGCCGAGACCCAGTACTTC.

This clonotype was picked up many times. V usage is TRBV20-1 and J usage is TRBJ2-1, with a weak D call TRBD2 (6 bases). V gave up 6 bases and J gave up 4 bases, with 16 bases separating them. Germline-derived CDR1 and CDR2 are DFQATT and SNEGSKA (reference sequence). There are 14 residues in the CDR3. The DNA for the CDR3 is TGCAGTGCCCCGGCGGTAGCGGTATACAATGAGCAGTTCTTC. Amino acid sequence: CSAPAVAVYNEQFF.

The chain uses TRBV7-9 and TRBJ1-6, with D possibly matching TRBD1 (5 bases). Deletions cut 4 bases from V and 13 bases from J, with 17 bases between. CDR3 length: 14 residues. Germline V CDR1 and CDR2: SEHNR, FQNEAQ (reference sequence). Here the CDR3 DNA reads TGTGCCAGCAGCTCCGAGGGGACGTGGGATCCCCTCCACTTT. Its translation: CASSSEGTWDPLHF. The complete variable domain, with remaining parts taken from reference TRBV7-9 and TRBJ1-6, reads DTGVSQNPRHKITKRGQNVTFRCDPISEHNRLYWYRQTLGQGPEFLTYFQNEAQLEKSRLLSDRFSAERPKGSFSTLEIQRTEQGDSAMYLCASSSEGTWDPLHFGNGTRLTVT.

This clonotype was observed a handful of times. The chain is built from TRBV20-1 and TRBJ2-1; the D call may be TRBD1 or TRBD2 (7 bases each). The length of the CDR3 is 13 residues. Looked up from germline, CDR1 is DFQATT and CDR2 is SNEGSKA (reference sequence). V gave up 5 bases and J gave up 7 bases, with 15 bases separating them. The CDR3 is CSAQGGLKNEQFF. The CDR3 coding sequence is TGCAGTGCTCAGGGGGGGCTAAAGAATGAGCAGTTCTTC.

The chain combines TRBV27 with TRBJ2-3; D may be TRBD2 (5 bases). The germline V gene has CDR1 MNHEY and CDR2 SMNVEV (reference sequence). There are 14 residues in the CDR3. With 4 bases removed from V and 2 bases from J, the gap between germline ends came to 10 bases. The CDR3 DNA reads TGTGCCAGCAGTTCCACACTAGTCACAGATACGCAGTATTTT. It is translated as CASSSTLVTDTQYF.

This clonotype was counted only a few times. The gene calls are TRBV12-3 or TRBV12-4 and TRBJ2-1, with D unresolved. The CDR3 spans 11 residues. Trimming pared 2 bases from V and 7 bases from J, leaving 3 bases between. The CDR3 coding sequence is TGTGCCAGCAGTTTACAGAATGAGCAGTTCTTC. It yields the protein CASSLQNEQFF.

The V gene is TRBV2, the J gene TRBJ2-2; TRBD2 matches 9 bases. V was clipped by 10 bases and J by 0 bases; unmatched bases: 9. Germline loops: CDR1 SNHLY, CDR2 FYNNEI. This CDR3 spans 16 amino acids. As DNA, the CDR3 is TGTGCCACCCCGGGTAGCGGGGGTGCGAACACCGGGGAGCTGTTTTTT. Protein product: CATPGSGGANTGELFF.

This chain links TRBV27 with TRBJ2-7, with TRBD1 matching 7 bases. The CDR3 is 16 residues long. From germline, CDR1 is MNHEY and CDR2 SMNVEV (reference sequence). The trim removed 5 bases at V and 2 bases at J, leaving 12 bases unmatched. CDR3 region: CASSPLDRVGAYEQYF. Here the CDR3 DNA reads TGTGCCAGCAGTCCCCTTGACAGGGTTGGGGCCTACGAGCAGTACTTC.

The V and J genes are TRBV27 and TRBJ1-1; D is perhaps TRBD1 (5 bases). From germline, CDR1 is MNHEY and CDR2 SMNVEV (reference sequence). The V end lost 4 bases, the J end lost 0 bases, and 15 bases lay between the germline ends. The length of the CDR3 is 16 residues. The CDR3 coding sequence is TGTGCCAGCAGTTCGGGACTATCGCTTATGAACACTGAAGCTTTCTTT. The encoded protein is CASSSGLSLMNTEAFF.

There are many counts of this clonotype. The chain couples TRBV29-1 to TRBJ2-1, with D maybe TRBD1 (5 bases). The CDR3 runs to 16 residues. V gave up 0 bases and J gave up 6 bases, with 18 bases separating them. The germline gives CDR1 SQVTM, CDR2 ANQGSEA. The CDR3 is CSVEDLDSEWGNEQFF. The CDR3 DNA reads as TGCAGCGTTGAAGATCTCGACAGCGAATGGGGCAATGAGCAGTTCTTC.

The CDR3 spells CASSYAGQDTQYF. DNA of the CDR3: TGTGCCAGCAGTTACGCAGGGCAAGATACGCAGTATTTT. The rearrangement uses TRBV6-2 or TRBV6-3 and TRBJ2-3, with a possible D match to TRBD1 (5 bases). Germline values: CDR1 MNHEY, CDR2 SVGEGT. CDR3 length equals 13 residues. Trimming took off 2 bases at V and 5 bases at J, with 8 bases between the two ends.

This clonotype was counted between two and nine times. This chain links TRBV5-1 with TRBJ1-2, with D maybe TRBD1 (6 bases). Germline V gene lookup returns CDR1 SGHRS and CDR2 YFSETQ. V was shortened by 0 bases and J by 6 bases, with 15 bases between the two germline ends. This CDR3 is built from 15 residues. The CDR3, as DNA: TGCGCCAGCAGCTTGGAAGGGCAGGGGAGCGATGGCTACACCTTC. It codes for CASSLEGQGSDGYTF.

In its sample, this clonotype was seen a few times. This rearrangement joins TRBV7-9 to TRBJ2-2; D is uncertain. The CDR3 is 14 residues long. The germline V and J ends were trimmed by 10 bases and 0 bases, with 12 bases remaining between them. CDR1 is SEHNR and CDR2 is FQNEAQ in the germline V gene (reference sequence). The DNA of the CDR3 is TGTGCCACCTGGGTGAGCTCGAACACCGGGGAGCTGTTTTTT. This codes for CATWVSSNTGELFF.